This TCR beta chain comes out of a study of CD8 T cells in ankylosing spondylitis (dated by TCRdb to 2016 to 2017). With respect to the entire study: T cell receptor beta repertoires were profiled in healthy donors and ankylosing spondylitis patients so that disease-linked TCR variants could be found. Peripheral blood was sampled, and synovial fluid was additionally collected from ankylosing spondylitis patients. The whole study cohort included 90 to 120 healthy donors and some 27 ankylosing spondylitis patients. Study-level results and caveats: Blood from ankylosing spondylitis patients appeared to be characterized by a TCR beta motif composed of eight highly homologous amino acid variants. Some motif variants had previously been reported in the synovial fluid and blood of reactive arthritis patients, which suggests shared mechanisms of disease initiation. Significant enrichment of the disease-linked clones was reported in matched synovial fluid samples from ankylosing spondylitis patients. A CD8+ phenotype was shown by the disease-linked clones, which were found at relatively low frequencies in peripheral blood.

The reads were generated on an Illumina HiSeq 2500. TCR beta libraries were prepared by quantitative 5'-RACE with molecular barcodes. On the authors' methods: Disease-linked TCR variants were identified with a new computational method built on a probabilistic model of VDJ rearrangement. TCRdb trimmed the raw reads at Q25, called clones with MiXCR and kept productive beta chains. Each CDR3 protein gets just one entry, which takes the most common genes and DNA from the rows behind it. In this record, the V and J calls reflect TCRdb's handling and not the investigators' own analysis. The sample includes about 500,000 distinct CDR3 sequences, with approximately 5.3% observed a single time. In total, the top ten clones hold approximately 3.5% of the sample. From the germline V gene, CDR1 is SNHLY and CDR2 is FYNNEI. From cysteine to phenylalanine, the CDR3 is 22 amino acids long. The CDR3 DNA has 66 bases and is translated from base 1. Germline trimming amounts to 4 bases on V and 5 bases on J, with 28 as the count of junction bases outside the gene matches.

Notes on this clonotype: Its target antigen remains unknown. The sample holds no much larger clone one base away, and base qualities are not on file.

Source material: blood, either unsorted or a sorted T cell fraction (not recorded which). The rearrangement joined TRBV2 to TRBJ2-1; a stretch of 8 junction bases matches TRBD2. The source is a male donor with ankylosing spondylitis. The CDR3 region has the sequence CASSVHLASGSLPGGPNNEQFF. The nucleotide sequence is given as TGTGCCAGCAGTGTACACTTAGCGTCGGGCTCCCTTCCGGGAGGGCCGAACAATGAGCAGTTCTTC.